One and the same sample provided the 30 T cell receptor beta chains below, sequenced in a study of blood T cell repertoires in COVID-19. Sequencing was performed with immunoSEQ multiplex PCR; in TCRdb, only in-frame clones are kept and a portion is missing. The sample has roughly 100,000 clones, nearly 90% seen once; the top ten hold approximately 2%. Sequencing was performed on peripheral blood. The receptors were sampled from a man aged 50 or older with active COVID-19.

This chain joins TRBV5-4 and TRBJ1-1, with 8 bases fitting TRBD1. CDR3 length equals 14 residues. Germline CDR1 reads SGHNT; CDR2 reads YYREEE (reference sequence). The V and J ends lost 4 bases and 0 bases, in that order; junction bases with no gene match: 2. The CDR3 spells CASSRTGMNTEAFF. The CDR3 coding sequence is TGTGCCAGCAGCCGGACAGGGATGAACACTGAAGCTTTCTTT.

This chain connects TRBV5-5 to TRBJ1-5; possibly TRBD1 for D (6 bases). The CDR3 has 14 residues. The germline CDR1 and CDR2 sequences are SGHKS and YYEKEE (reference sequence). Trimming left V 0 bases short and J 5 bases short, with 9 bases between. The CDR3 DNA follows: TGTGCCAGCAGCTTGGTCCCAGGGGATCAGCCCCAGCATTTT. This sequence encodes CASSLVPGDQPQHF.

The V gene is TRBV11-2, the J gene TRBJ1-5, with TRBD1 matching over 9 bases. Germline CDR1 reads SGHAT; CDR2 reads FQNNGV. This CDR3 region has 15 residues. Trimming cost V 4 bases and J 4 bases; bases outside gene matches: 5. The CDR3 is CASSSGQGRNQPQHF. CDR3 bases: TGTGCCAGCAGCTCTGGACAGGGGAGGAATCAGCCCCAGCATTTT.

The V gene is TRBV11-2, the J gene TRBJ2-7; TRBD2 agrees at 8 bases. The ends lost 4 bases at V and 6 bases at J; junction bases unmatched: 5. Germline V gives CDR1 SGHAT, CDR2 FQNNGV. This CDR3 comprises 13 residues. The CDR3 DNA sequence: TGTGCCAGCAGCTCCGGGGGGGAGGGCGAGCAGTACTTC. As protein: CASSSGGEGEQYF.

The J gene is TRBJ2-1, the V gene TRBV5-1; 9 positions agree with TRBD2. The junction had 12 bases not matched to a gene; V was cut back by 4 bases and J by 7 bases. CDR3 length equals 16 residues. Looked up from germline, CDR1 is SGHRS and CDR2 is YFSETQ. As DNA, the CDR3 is TGCGCCAGCAGCCCTTGGGGACTAGCCGTCGGGAATGAGCAGTTCTTC. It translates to CASSPWGLAVGNEQFF.

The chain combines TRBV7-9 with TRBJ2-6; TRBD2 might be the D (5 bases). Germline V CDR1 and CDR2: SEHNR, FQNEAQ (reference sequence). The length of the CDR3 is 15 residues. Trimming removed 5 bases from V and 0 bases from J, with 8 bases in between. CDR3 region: CASSADFSGANVLTF. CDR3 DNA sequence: TGTGCCAGCAGCGCGGACTTCTCTGGGGCCAACGTCCTGACTTTC.

The CDR3 sequence is CASSHGPGGEADTQYF. The CDR3 DNA sequence: TGTGCCAGCAGCCATGGGCCAGGGGGCGAAGCAGATACGCAGTATTTT. The chain has TRBV5-4 and TRBJ2-3; 8 positions match TRBD1. The CDR3 is 16 amino acids. V was pared by 4 bases and J by 4 bases, with 11 bases of the junction left unmatched. From germline, CDR1 is SGHNT and CDR2 YYREEE (reference sequence).

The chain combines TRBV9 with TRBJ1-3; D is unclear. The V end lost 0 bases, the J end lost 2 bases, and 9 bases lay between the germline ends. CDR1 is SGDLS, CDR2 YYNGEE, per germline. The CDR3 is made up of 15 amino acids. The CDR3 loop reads CASSVGAYTGNTIYF. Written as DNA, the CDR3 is TGTGCCAGCAGCGTAGGAGCCTATACTGGAAACACCATATATTTT. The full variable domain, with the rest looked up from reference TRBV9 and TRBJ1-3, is DSGVTQTPKHLITATGQRVTLRCSPRSGDLSVYWYQQSLDQGLQFLIQYYNGEERAKGNILERFSAQQFPDLHSELNLSSLELGDSALYFCASSVGAYTGNTIYFGEGSWLTVV.

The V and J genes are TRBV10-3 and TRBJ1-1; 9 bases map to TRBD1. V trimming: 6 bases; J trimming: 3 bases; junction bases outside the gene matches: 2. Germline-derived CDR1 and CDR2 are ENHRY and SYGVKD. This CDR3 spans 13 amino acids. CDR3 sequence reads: CAIRTGGDTEAFF. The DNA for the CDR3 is TGTGCCATCAGGACAGGGGGGGACACTGAAGCTTTCTTT.

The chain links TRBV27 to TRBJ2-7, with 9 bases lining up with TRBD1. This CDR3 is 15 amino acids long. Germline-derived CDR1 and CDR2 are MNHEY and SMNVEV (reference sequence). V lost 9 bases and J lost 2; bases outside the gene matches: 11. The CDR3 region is CASGYPGQGAYEQYF. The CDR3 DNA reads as TGTGCCAGTGGGTATCCGGGACAGGGAGCCTACGAGCAGTACTTC.

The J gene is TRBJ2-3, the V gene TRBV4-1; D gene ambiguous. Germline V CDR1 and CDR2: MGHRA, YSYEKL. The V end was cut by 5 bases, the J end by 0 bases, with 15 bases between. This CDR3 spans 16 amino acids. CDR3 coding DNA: TGCGCCAGCAGCAAAAGTCCCGCGCGGAGCACAGATACGCAGTATTTT. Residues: CASSKSPARSTDTQYF.

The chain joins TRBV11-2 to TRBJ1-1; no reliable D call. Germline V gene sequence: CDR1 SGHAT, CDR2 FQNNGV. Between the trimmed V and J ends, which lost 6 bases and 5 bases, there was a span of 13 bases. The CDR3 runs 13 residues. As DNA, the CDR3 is TGTGCCAGCAGTTCCCGGGGAGGGACTGAAGCTTTCTTT. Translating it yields CASSSRGGTEAFF.

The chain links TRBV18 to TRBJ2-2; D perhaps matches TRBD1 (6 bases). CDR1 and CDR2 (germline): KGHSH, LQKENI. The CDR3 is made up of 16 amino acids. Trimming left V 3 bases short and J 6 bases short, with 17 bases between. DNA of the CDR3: TGTGCCAGCTCACCCCAGGGGCCAAGAGGAGCCGGGGAGCTGTTTTTT. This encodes CASSPQGPRGAGELFF.

CDR3 amino acids: CASSPTGDFYEQYF. The CDR3 region has the DNA TGTGCCAGTAGTCCGACAGGGGACTTCTACGAGCAGTACTTC. The chain links TRBV19 to TRBJ2-7; 8 bases align to TRBD1. CDR3 length equals 14 residues. After removal of 5 bases from V and 3 bases from J, the junction contained 6 bases not matched to a gene. Germline lookup yields CDR1 LNHDA and CDR2 SQIVND (reference sequence).

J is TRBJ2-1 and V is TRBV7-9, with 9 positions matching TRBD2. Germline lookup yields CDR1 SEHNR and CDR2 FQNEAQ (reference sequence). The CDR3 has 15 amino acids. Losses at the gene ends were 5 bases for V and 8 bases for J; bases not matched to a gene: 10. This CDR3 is CASSQSRGGPDEQFF. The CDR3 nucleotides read TGTGCCAGCAGCCAATCGCGGGGGGGCCCCGATGAGCAGTTCTTC. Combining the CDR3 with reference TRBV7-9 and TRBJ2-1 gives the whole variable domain DTGVSQNPRHKITKRGQNVTFRCDPISEHNRLYWYRQTLGQGPEFLTYFQNEAQLEKSRLLSDRFSAERPKGSFSTLEIQRTEQGDSAMYLCASSQSRGGPDEQFFGPGTRLTVL.

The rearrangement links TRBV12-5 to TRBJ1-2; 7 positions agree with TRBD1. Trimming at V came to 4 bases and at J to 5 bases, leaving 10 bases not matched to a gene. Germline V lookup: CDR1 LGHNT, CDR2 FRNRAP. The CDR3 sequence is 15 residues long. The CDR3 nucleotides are TGTGCTAGTGGTTCGGGACAGCCCTTGGGTTATGGCTACACCTTC. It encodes CASGSGQPLGYGYTF. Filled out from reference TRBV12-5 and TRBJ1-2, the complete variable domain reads DARVTQTPRHKVTEMGQEVTMRCQPILGHNTVFWYRQTMMQGLELLAYFRNRAPLDDSGMPKDRFSAEMPDATLATLKIQPSEPRDSAVYFCASGSGQPLGYGYTFGSGTRLTVV.

CDR3 in amino acids: CASSRDRQSSGANVLTF. The CDR3 bases are TGTGCCAGCAGCCGGGACAGGCAATCTTCTGGGGCCAACGTCCTGACTTTC. V gene TRBV7-2 combines with J gene TRBJ2-6, with 8 bases lining up with TRBD1. Germline assignment: CDR1 SGHTA and CDR2 FQGNSA. This CDR3 spans 17 amino acids. The trim removed 5 bases at V and 1 base at J, leaving 7 bases unmatched.

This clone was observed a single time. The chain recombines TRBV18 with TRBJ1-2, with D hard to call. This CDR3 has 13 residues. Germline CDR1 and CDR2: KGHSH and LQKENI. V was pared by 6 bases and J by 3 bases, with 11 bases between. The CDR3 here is CASSPGIDYGYTF. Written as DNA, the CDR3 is TGTGCCAGCTCCCCAGGCATCGACTATGGCTACACCTTC. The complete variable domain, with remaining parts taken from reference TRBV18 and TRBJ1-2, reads NAGVMQNPRHLVRRRGQEARLRCSPMKGHSHVYWYRQLPEEGLKFMVYLQKENIIDESGMPKERFSAEFPKEGPSILRIQQVVRGDSAAYFCASSPGIDYGYTFGSGTRLTVV.

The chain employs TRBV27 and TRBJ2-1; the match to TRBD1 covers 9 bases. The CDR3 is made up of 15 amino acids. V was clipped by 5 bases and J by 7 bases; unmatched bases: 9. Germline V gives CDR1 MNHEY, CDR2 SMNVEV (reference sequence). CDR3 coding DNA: TGTGCCAGCAGTCCCGGGACAGGGATGAGGAATGAGCAGTTCTTC. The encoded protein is CASSPGTGMRNEQFF.

CDR3 sequence: CSATELSGSTGNTIYF. In DNA form, the CDR3 reads TGCAGTGCTACTGAATTATCGGGGTCTACTGGAAACACCATATATTTT. V usage is TRBV20-1 and J usage is TRBJ1-3; no clear D. This CDR3 region has 16 residues. From germline, CDR1 is DFQATT and CDR2 SNEGSKA (reference sequence). Trimming stripped 4 bases from V and 2 bases from J, with 18 bases between.

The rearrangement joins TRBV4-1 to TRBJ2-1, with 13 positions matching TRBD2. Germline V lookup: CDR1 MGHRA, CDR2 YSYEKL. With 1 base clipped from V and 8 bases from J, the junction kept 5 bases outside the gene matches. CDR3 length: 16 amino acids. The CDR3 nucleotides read TGCGCCAGCAGCCAAGCGACTAGCGGGGGGATGCATGAGCAGTTCTTC. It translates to CASSQATSGGMHEQFF.

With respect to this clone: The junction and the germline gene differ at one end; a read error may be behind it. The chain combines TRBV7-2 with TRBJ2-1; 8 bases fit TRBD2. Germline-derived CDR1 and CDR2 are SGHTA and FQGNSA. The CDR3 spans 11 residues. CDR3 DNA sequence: TGTGCCAGCAGCGTCGGGGGGGCCTTTATCTTC. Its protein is CASSVGGAFIF.

Here the CDR3 DNA reads TGCAGTGCTAGTAAATTTGGGACAGGGGGAAATGAGCAGTTCTTC. It codes for CSASKFGTGGNEQFF. The chain uses TRBV20-1 and TRBJ2-1; 11 bases fit TRBD1. Trimming at V came to 3 bases and at J to 7 bases, leaving 8 bases not matched to a gene. Germline CDR1 and CDR2: DFQATT and SNEGSKA (reference sequence). The CDR3 is 15 residues long.

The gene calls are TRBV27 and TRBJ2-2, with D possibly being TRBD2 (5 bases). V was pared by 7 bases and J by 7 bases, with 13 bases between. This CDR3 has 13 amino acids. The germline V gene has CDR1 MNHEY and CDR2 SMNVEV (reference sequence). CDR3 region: CASTRGRGGELFF. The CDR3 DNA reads TGTGCCAGCACACGAGGGCGCGGCGGGGAGCTGTTTTTT.

In DNA form, the CDR3 reads TGTGCCAGCAGCTCCCCCGGGGGCACAGATACGCAGTATTTT. Amino acids: CASSSPGGTDTQYF. The chain carries TRBV5-4 and TRBJ2-3; D is possibly TRBD2 (5 bases). The V end was cut by 3 bases, the J end by 1 base, with 9 bases between. Looked up from germline, CDR1 is SGHNT and CDR2 is YYREEE (reference sequence). This CDR3 spans 14 amino acids.

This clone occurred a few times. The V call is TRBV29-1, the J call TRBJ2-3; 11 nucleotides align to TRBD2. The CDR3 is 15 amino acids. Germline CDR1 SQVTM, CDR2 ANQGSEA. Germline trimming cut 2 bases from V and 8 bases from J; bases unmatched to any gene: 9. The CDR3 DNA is TGCAGCGTTGAAAGTAGCGGGGGGGGCTCGACTACGCAGTATTTT. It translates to CSVESSGGGSTTQYF.

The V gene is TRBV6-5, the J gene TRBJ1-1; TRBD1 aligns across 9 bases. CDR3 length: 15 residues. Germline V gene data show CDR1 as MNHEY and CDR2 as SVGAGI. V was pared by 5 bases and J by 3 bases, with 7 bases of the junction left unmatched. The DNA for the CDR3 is TGTGCCAGCAGTCGCGCACAGGGGGCCCACACTGAAGCTTTCTTT. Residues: CASSRAQGAHTEAFF.

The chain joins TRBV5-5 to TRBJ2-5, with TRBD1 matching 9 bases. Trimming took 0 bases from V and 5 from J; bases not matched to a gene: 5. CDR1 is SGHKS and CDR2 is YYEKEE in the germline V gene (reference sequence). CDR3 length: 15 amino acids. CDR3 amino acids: CASSLDGTGYETQYF. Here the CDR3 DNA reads TGTGCCAGCAGCTTGGATGGGACAGGGTATGAGACCCAGTACTTC.

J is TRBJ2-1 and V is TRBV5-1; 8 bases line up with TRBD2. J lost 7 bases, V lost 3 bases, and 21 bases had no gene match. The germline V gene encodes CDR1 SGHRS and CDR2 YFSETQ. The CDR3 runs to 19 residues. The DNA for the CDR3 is TGCGCCAGCAGCTCGGGATATCTAGGTGTAACGGGGGGGCCGAATGAGCAGTTCTTC. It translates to CASSSGYLGVTGGPNEQFF.

The chain's CDR3 is CASSPRGGNEKLFF. Here the CDR3 DNA reads TGTGCCAGCAGCCCTCGGGGGGGGAATGAAAAACTGTTTTTT. This chain joins TRBV9 and TRBJ1-4, with D possibly matching TRBD1 (5 bases). The CDR3 runs 14 residues. V lost 4 bases and J lost 5, with 12 bases in between. From germline, CDR1 is SGDLS and CDR2 YYNGEE.